These 31 T cell receptor beta chains originate from one sample sequenced in a study of blood T cell repertoires in COVID-19. The table came from immunoSEQ multiplex PCR; TCRdb's copy has only in-frame clones and leaves some out. This table holds about 200,000 clones, 75% to 85% found once. The sample comprised PBMCs or T cells enriched from blood (not recorded which). Source of these receptors: a middle-aged woman with acute COVID-19.

V gene TRBV27 combines with J gene TRBJ1-2; D is unresolved. The V gene's germline CDR1 is MNHEY and CDR2 SMNVEV (reference sequence). V was clipped by 0 bases and J by 4 bases, with 6 bases between them. The CDR3 sequence is 13 residues long. The CDR3, as DNA: TGTGCCAGCAGTTTATCACGGTCCTATGGCTACACCTTC. Residues: CASSLSRSYGYTF.

CDR3 DNA: TGTGCCAGCAGCCGCGGACTAGCGGGGACCACAGATACGCAGTATTTT. It is translated as CASSRGLAGTTDTQYF. V and J are TRBV7-9 and TRBJ2-3, with 12 bases identical to TRBD2. Germline V gene data show CDR1 as SEHNR and CDR2 as FQNEAQ (reference sequence). The trim removed 5 bases at V and 2 bases at J, leaving 5 bases unmatched. This CDR3 has 16 residues.

V usage is TRBV5-1 and J usage is TRBJ1-1, with D unresolved. Deletions cut 0 bases from V and 5 bases from J, with 11 bases between. This CDR3 region has 14 residues. CDR1 SGHRS and CDR2 YFSETQ come from the germline V gene. CDR3: CASSLEATGTEAFF. Here the CDR3 DNA reads TGCGCCAGCAGCTTGGAGGCCACGGGGACTGAAGCTTTCTTT.

This chain joins TRBV7-9 and TRBJ1-4; weak D call: TRBD1 (5 bases). V lost 4 bases and J lost 8, with 17 bases in between. The CDR3 runs to 15 residues. Germline V gene data show CDR1 as SEHNR and CDR2 as FQNEAQ (reference sequence). CDR3 DNA: TGTGCCAGCAGCTCCTCGCAGGGTGCTGGCGAAAAACTGTTTTTT. Residues: CASSSSQGAGEKLFF.

V is TRBV2 and J is TRBJ1-2, with 10 bases that match TRBD1. Germline V CDR1 and CDR2: SNHLY, FYNNEI. The CDR3 runs to 16 residues. The trim removed 0 bases at V and 4 bases at J, leaving 5 bases unmatched. The CDR3 DNA is TGTGCCAGCAGTGAAGCTGACAGGGGGCCGATCTATGGCTACACCTTC. It is translated as CASSEADRGPIYGYTF.

This sequence joins TRBV4-3 and TRBJ1-2, with no clear D. The CDR3 runs 16 residues. Trimming stripped 0 bases from V and 2 bases from J, with 13 bases between. Per the germline V gene, CDR1 is LGHNA and CDR2 is YSLEER. The CDR3 region is CASSQEGGVINYGYTF. The DNA for the CDR3 is TGCGCCAGCAGCCAAGAAGGAGGTGTAATCAACTATGGCTACACCTTC.

The chain employs TRBV6-1 and TRBJ2-5, with D possibly matching TRBD1 (5 bases). CDR1 MNHNS and CDR2 SASEGT come from the germline V gene. There are 13 residues in the CDR3. Trimming shortened V by 3 bases and J by 7 bases, and 12 bases separated the two germline ends. CDR3 in DNA: TGTGCCAGCAGTGATGCAGGGTGGTGGACCCAGTACTTC. Translating gives CASSDAGWWTQYF.

The chain links TRBV5-5 to TRBJ1-1; 7 bases line up with TRBD1. The CDR3 loop spans 16 amino acids. V lost 4 bases, J lost 0 bases, and 9 bases stayed unmatched. Germline V gene lookup returns CDR1 SGHKS and CDR2 YYEKEE (reference sequence). The CDR3 region is CASSLNRGWMNTEAFF. CDR3 DNA: TGTGCCAGCAGCCTAAACAGGGGATGGATGAACACTGAAGCTTTCTTT.

This chain uses TRBV19 with TRBJ1-6; 7 bases align to TRBD1. This CDR3 spans 15 amino acids. V was pared by 6 bases and J by 7 bases, with 9 bases of the junction left unmatched. Germline V gene data show CDR1 as LNHDA and CDR2 as SQIVND (reference sequence). As DNA, the CDR3 is TGTGCCAGTAGCGTGACAGGGATTAAAAATTCACCCCTCCACTTT. It encodes CASSVTGIKNSPLHF.

The V gene is TRBV11-2, the J gene TRBJ1-1; 9 nucleotides align to TRBD1. V gave up 4 bases and J gave up 6 bases; unmatched junction bases: 6. The CDR3 is 14 residues long. In germline, CDR1 is SGHAT, CDR2 FQNNGV. The CDR3, as DNA: TGTGCCAGCAGCTGGGACAGGGATTTCGCTGAAGCTTTCTTT. Translation: CASSWDRDFAEAFF.

The gene calls are TRBV27 and TRBJ2-1; TRBD1 might be the D (5 bases). V was clipped by 0 bases and J by 5 bases, with 11 bases between them. The CDR3 has 15 amino acids. The germline gives CDR1 MNHEY, CDR2 SMNVEV (reference sequence). CDR3 DNA: TGTGCCAGCAGTTTATCGAGACAGCTTCACAATGAGCAGTTCTTC. It codes for CASSLSRQLHNEQFF.

This clone was counted only a few times. This chain links TRBV24-1 with TRBJ1-1, with a possible D match to TRBD1 (6 bases). The CDR3 extends over 16 amino acids. The germline V gene encodes CDR1 KGHDR and CDR2 SFDVKD. The V gene lost 4 bases and the J gene lost 1 base, with 15 bases spanning the gap. The CDR3 nucleotides read TGTGCCACCAGTGACAACACAGGGAGGGGGAACACTGAAGCTTTCTTT. Its translation: CATSDNTGRGNTEAFF.

The chain has TRBV6-6 and TRBJ1-5; 7 nucleotides align to TRBD1. This CDR3 has 14 amino acids. V lost 7 bases, J lost 2 bases, and 5 bases stayed unmatched. Germline values: CDR1 MNHNY, CDR2 SVGAGI (reference sequence). The CDR3 here is CASNDRERNQPQHF. The CDR3 DNA sequence: TGTGCCAGCAACGACAGGGAGCGCAATCAGCCCCAGCATTTT.

This clone appeared once. The chain carries TRBV6-5 and TRBJ2-2; D is perhaps TRBD1 (5 bases). With 5 bases removed from V and 5 bases from J, the gap between germline ends came to 12 bases. Germline lookup yields CDR1 MNHEY and CDR2 SVGAGI. The length of the CDR3 is 14 residues. The CDR3 coding sequence is TGTGCCAGCAGTAACCAGGGTGGGACCGGGGAGCTGTTTTTT. Translated, it gives CASSNQGGTGELFF.

Written as DNA, the CDR3 is TGTGCCAGTAGCGTAGCAGACCTTAGCACAGATACGCAGTATTTT. Amino acid sequence: CASSVADLSTDTQYF. The chain employs TRBV19 and TRBJ2-3, with D uncertain. This CDR3 spans 15 amino acids. The germline V gene has CDR1 LNHDA and CDR2 SQIVND (reference sequence). The ends were cut back, 6 bases at V and 0 bases at J, with 13 bases in the middle. Full variable domain (remainder filled in from reference TRBV19 and TRBJ2-3): DGGITQSPKYLFRKEGQNVTLSCEQNLNHDAMYWYRQDPGQGLRLIYYSQIVNDFQKGDIAEGYSVSREKKESFPLTVTSAQKNPTAFYLCASSVADLSTDTQYFGPGTRLTVL.

With respect to this clone: This CDR3 is also generated by other DNA sequences in the sample. The V and J genes are TRBV3-1 (or the pseudogene TRBV3-2) and TRBJ2-7, with 9 positions matching TRBD1. The V gene's germline CDR1 is LGHDT and CDR2 YNNKEL (reference sequence). This CDR3 has 14 amino acids. V was clipped by 6 bases and J by 1 base; unmatched bases: 4. CDR3 sequence (DNA): TGTGCCAGCAGTGGGACAGGGTCTTCCTACGAGCAGTACTTC. Translation gives CASSGTGSSYEQYF.

The chain is built from TRBV6-6 and TRBJ2-4; possible D gene TRBD1, 6 bases. The CDR3 length is 16 residues. Germline V CDR1 and CDR2: MNHNY, SVGAGI (reference sequence). Trimming stripped 4 bases from V and 0 bases from J, with 13 bases between. CDR3 region: CASSLRDNVAKNIQYF. The CDR3, as DNA: TGTGCCAGCAGTTTACGGGACAATGTAGCCAAAAACATTCAGTACTTC.

The chain carries TRBV28 and TRBJ1-2; D is unclear. Germline V gene data show CDR1 as MDHEN and CDR2 as SYDVKM. The CDR3 runs to 13 residues. Trimming stripped 7 bases from V and 7 bases from J, with 16 bases between. In nucleotides, the CDR3 is TGTGCCAGCATTTTGTCAGGCCTCGGTGGCTACACCTTC. It translates to CASILSGLGGYTF.

The V gene is TRBV7-3, the J gene TRBJ2-1; no firm D call. Germline values: CDR1 SGHTA, CDR2 FQGTGA. The CDR3 is made up of 15 amino acids. The V and J ends lost 2 bases and 3 bases respectively, with 11 bases between them. CDR3 in DNA: TGTGCCAGCAGCTTATCAACCTCGGGCTACAATGAGCAGTTCTTC. It specifies CASSLSTSGYNEQFF.

This clone was detected only once. The chain combines TRBV19 with TRBJ1-1; 7 positions match TRBD1. The CDR3 contains 12 residues. From germline, CDR1 is LNHDA and CDR2 SQIVND (reference sequence). V lost 3 bases to trimming and J lost 12 bases; unmatched junction nucleotides: 7. The chain's CDR3 is CASSIPTGQSFF. The CDR3, as DNA: TGTGCCAGTAGTATCCCGACAGGGCAGTCTTTCTTT.

The chain has TRBV14 and TRBJ1-1, with TRBD1 matching 7 bases. The V segment lost 1 base and the J segment 8 bases; nucleotides outside the gene matches: 4. Germline V gene data show CDR1 as SGHDN and CDR2 as FVKESK. This CDR3 has 13 residues. CDR3 region: CASSQGRDREAFF. The CDR3 DNA reads TGTGCCAGCAGCCAAGGCCGGGACAGAGAAGCTTTCTTT.

The V call is TRBV20-1, the J call TRBJ2-1, with D unclear. Trimming removed 3 bases from V and 3 bases from J, with 12 bases in between. The CDR3 extends over 14 amino acids. Germline CDR1 is DFQATT and CDR2 is SNEGSKA (reference sequence). The CDR3 spells CSASRLGLYNEQFF. CDR3 nucleotides: TGCAGTGCTAGTAGGCTAGGCCTCTACAATGAGCAGTTCTTC.

This chain joins TRBV12-5 and TRBJ1-5; 7 bases align to TRBD1. CDR1 and CDR2 from the germline V gene are LGHNT and FRNRAP. V lost 1 base and J lost 4; bases outside the gene matches: 10. The CDR3 is 17 amino acids. CDR3 in amino acids: CASGLDHKQGRNQPQHF. CDR3 nucleotide sequence: TGTGCTAGTGGTTTGGACCATAAACAGGGGAGAAATCAGCCCCAGCATTTT.

The chain recombines TRBV7-6 with TRBJ2-5; 8 bases agree with TRBD2. Germline-derived CDR1 and CDR2 are SGHVS and FNYEAQ. V lost 1 base and J lost 1; bases outside the gene matches: 11. This CDR3 is 18 amino acids long. The DNA of the CDR3 is TGTGCCAGCAGCTTAGTCAGCGGGAGAGGGGGATCCCAAGAGACCCAGTACTTC. This codes for CASSLVSGRGGSQETQYF.

The gene calls are TRBV28 and TRBJ2-7; 8 positions match TRBD2. CDR1 MDHEN and CDR2 SYDVKM come from the germline V gene. The CDR3 sequence is 14 residues long. J lost 9 bases, V lost 7 bases, and 14 bases had no gene match. The CDR3 protein is CASIPRTSSKRQYF. DNA for the CDR3: TGTGCCAGCATCCCTAGGACTAGCTCGAAGAGGCAGTACTTC.

This clone was seen a single time. The chain links TRBV6-5 to TRBJ1-1, with 7 bases that match TRBD1. This CDR3 spans 14 amino acids. Germline V gives CDR1 MNHEY, CDR2 SVGAGI. After removal of 2 bases from V and 7 bases from J, the junction contained 7 bases not matched to a gene. The DNA of the CDR3 is TGTGCCAGCAGTTACCCCAACAGGGGCGGTGAAGCTTTCTTT. This translates into CASSYPNRGGEAFF.

V and J are TRBV27 and TRBJ1-2, with TRBD1 as a possible D gene (5 bases). The CDR3 spans 14 residues. Trimming removed 0 bases at V and 7 bases at J, with 12 bases between. Germline CDR1 is MNHEY and CDR2 is SMNVEV (reference sequence). Here the CDR3 DNA reads TGTGCCAGCAGTTTATCGCGGGGGAGGTTTGGCTACACCTTC. This encodes CASSLSRGRFGYTF.

The chain is built from TRBV27 and TRBJ1-1, with TRBD1 identical over 8 bases. V trimming: 8 bases; J trimming: 3 bases; junction bases outside the gene matches: 11. CDR3 length: 15 residues. Germline assignment: CDR1 MNHEY and CDR2 SMNVEV (reference sequence). For the CDR3, the DNA is TGTGCCAGCTACAGCCCAACAGGGGGTTACACTGAAGCTTTCTTT. Translation: CASYSPTGGYTEAFF.

The chain uses TRBV5-1 and TRBJ2-1, with D maybe TRBD2 (5 bases). Germline CDR1 SGHRS, CDR2 YFSETQ. V lost 1 base and J lost 3, with 14 bases in between. This CDR3 has 16 amino acids. CDR3 bases: TGCGCCAGCAGCTTGTCCCCTCTAGCAGACTACAATGAGCAGTTCTTC. This sequence encodes CASSLSPLADYNEQFF.

The rearrangement uses TRBV11-3 and TRBJ1-2; tentatively, D is TRBD1 (5 bases). The length of the CDR3 is 17 residues. V lost 3 bases, J lost 1 base, and 18 bases lay in between. From germline, CDR1 is SGHNT and CDR2 YENEEA. The CDR3, as DNA: TGTGCCAGCAGCTTCGGGGGGGGGTCCCGTGGTAACTATGGCTACACCTTC. Encoded protein: CASSFGGGSRGNYGYTF.

The chain couples TRBV7-3 to TRBJ1-6; tentative D call: TRBD1 (5 bases). Per germline, CDR1 SGHTA and CDR2 FQGTGA. The length of the CDR3 is 15 residues. The V gene lost 5 bases and the J gene lost 8 bases, with 16 bases spanning the gap. The CDR3 is CASSTNGGSDSPLHF. The CDR3 nucleotides are TGTGCCAGCAGCACCAACGGGGGAAGTGATTCACCCCTCCACTTT.